The 2 T cell receptor beta chains reported below all come from one sample, sequenced in a study of T cell responses to AZD1222 COVID-19 vaccine. Libraries were prepared by immunoSEQ multiplex PCR; TCRdb keeps only in-frame clonotypes and omits some of them. The data contain more than 30,000 clones, more than 85% of them singletons. Here the sequenced sample was peripheral blood, taken on day 0 of AZD1222 vaccination. The receptor set was obtained from an adult in good health.

V usage is TRBV19 and J usage is TRBJ1-5, with D tentatively TRBD1 (6 bases). The V gene's germline CDR1 is LNHDA and CDR2 SQIVND (reference sequence). V was pared by 7 bases and J by 6 bases, with 19 bases between. The CDR3 loop spans 15 amino acids. This CDR3 reads CASTSEGGSVQPQHF. The CDR3 bases are TGTGCCAGTACCTCCGAGGGGGGGTCGGTTCAGCCCCAGCATTTT.

The V gene is TRBV6-2 or TRBV6-3, the J gene TRBJ2-2, with 7 bases that match TRBD1. This CDR3 contains 17 residues. V dropped 4 bases and J dropped 5; count of bases not matched to a gene: 13. The germline V gene encodes CDR1 MNHEY and CDR2 SVGEGT. The CDR3, as DNA: TGTGCCAGCAGTTTGGCCCCCCAGGGGGTACGAACCGGGGAGCTGTTTTTT. It translates to CASSLAPQGVRTGELFF.